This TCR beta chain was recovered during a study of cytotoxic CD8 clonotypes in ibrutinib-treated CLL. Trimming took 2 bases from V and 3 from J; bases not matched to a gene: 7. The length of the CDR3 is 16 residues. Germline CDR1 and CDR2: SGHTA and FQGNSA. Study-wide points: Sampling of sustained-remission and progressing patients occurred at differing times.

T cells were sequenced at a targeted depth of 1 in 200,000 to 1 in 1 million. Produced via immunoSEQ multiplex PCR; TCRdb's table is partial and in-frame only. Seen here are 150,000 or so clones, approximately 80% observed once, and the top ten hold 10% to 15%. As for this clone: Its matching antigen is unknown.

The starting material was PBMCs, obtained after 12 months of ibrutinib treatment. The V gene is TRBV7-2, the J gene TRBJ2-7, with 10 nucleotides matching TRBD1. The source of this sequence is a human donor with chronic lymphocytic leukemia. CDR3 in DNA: TGTGCCAGCAGCTTACACCGGGGGGACAGGGGCTACGAGCAGTACTTC. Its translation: CASSLHRGDRGYEQYF.